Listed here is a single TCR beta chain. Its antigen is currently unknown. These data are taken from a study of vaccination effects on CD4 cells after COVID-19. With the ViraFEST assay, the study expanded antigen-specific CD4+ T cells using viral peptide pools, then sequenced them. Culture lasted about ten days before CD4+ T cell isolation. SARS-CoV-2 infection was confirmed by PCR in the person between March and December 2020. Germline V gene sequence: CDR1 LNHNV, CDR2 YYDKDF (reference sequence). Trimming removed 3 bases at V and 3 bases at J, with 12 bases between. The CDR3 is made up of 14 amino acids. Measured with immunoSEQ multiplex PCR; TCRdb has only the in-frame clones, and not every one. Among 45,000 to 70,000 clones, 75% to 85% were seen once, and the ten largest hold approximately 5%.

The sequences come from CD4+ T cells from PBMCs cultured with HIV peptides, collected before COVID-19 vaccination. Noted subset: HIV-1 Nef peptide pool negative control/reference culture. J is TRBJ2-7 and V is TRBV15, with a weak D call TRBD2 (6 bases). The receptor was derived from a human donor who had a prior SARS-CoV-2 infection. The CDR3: CATSRNTGGYEQYF. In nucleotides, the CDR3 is TGTGCCACCAGCAGGAATACCGGGGGCTACGAGCAGTACTTC. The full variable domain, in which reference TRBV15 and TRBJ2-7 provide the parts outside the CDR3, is DAMVIQNPRYQVTQFGKPVTLSCSQTLNHNVMYWYQQKSSQAPKLLFHYYDKDFNNEADTPDNFQSRRPNTSFCFLDIRSPGLGDTAMYLCATSRNTGGYEQYFGPGTRLTVT.